Detailed here is one T cell receptor (beta chain). Its antigen is not identified. From RNA transcripts, TCR beta CDR3 regions were amplified. The HTBI primer set served for first-round RT-PCR of the TCR CDR3. MiXCR, run by TCRdb on the multiplex PCR reads, gives a single entry per CDR3 protein. The sample consists of about 46,000 distinct CDR3 sequences, 49% of them appearing once. Trimming took 4 bases from V and 4 from J; bases not matched to a gene: 8. This CDR3 spans 15 amino acids. Germline loops: CDR1 MDHEN, CDR2 SYDVKM. The source of the sample is a study of T cells in Graves' hyperthyroidism and ophthalmopathy. Study results and limitations: Model-based prediction identified ophthalmopathy a median about 6 months prior to its onset. Most thyroid clonotypes with frequency above 0.001 were detected in blood.

Graves' hyperthyroidism qualified as stable when ophthalmopathy did not progress within 18 months. Lactation, pregnancy, other autoimmune disease or uncontrolled infection led to exclusion of patients. The chain uses TRBV28 and TRBJ1-2; 8 positions match TRBD1. Sequencing used peripheral blood or thyroid tissue (not recorded which). The clonotype originates from a woman aged 45-60 years with Graves' hyperthyroidism. Here the CDR3 DNA reads TGTGCCAGCAGTTCACCGACAGGGGTAGGCTATGGCTACACCTTC. It encodes CASSSPTGVGYGYTF.